This record covers a single TCR beta chain. Its antigen is currently unknown. This record belongs to a study of cytomegalovirus exposure and HLA in healthy donors. At the level of the study: Earlier findings included more than 95 million unique TCR beta sequences obtained from around 180 million T cells. General study results and limits: A missense variant in DCLRE1C was later tied to TCR beta V- and J-gene trimming.

The V gene's germline CDR1 is LGHNA and CDR2 YNFKEQ. There are 17 residues in the CDR3. With 3 bases clipped from V and 7 bases from J, the junction kept 17 bases outside the gene matches. Vbeta (60) and Jbeta (13) primers were used in the PCR. Produced via immunoSEQ multiplex PCR; TCRdb's table is partial and in-frame only. The table has 200,000 or so clones, around 85% seen once. The TCR sequence derives from a girl aged 2 to 9 in good health and CMV-seronegative. The chain joins TRBV4-2 to TRBJ1-2, with 7 bases fitting TRBD1. Sequenced material: PBMCs. CDR3 sequence: CASSHTLQGLETVGYTF. The CDR3 DNA is TGTGCCAGCAGCCACACGTTACAGGGGCTAGAAACTGTTGGCTACACCTTC.